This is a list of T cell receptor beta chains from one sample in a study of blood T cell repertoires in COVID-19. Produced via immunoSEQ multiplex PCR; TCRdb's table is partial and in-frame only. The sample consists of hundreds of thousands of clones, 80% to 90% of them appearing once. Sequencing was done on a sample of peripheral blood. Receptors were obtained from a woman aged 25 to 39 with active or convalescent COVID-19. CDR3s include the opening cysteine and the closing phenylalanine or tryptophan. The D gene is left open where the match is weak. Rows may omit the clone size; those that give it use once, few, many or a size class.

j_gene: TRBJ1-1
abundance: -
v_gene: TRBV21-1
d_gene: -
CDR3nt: TGTGCCAGCAGCAAAACGGGCACAACACAGGGGGCTGAAGCTTTCTTT
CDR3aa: CASSKTGTTQGAEAFF

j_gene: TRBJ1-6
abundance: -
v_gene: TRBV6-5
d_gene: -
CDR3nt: TGTGCCAGCAGTATTAGTGACGTCGGGGTACCCCTCCACTTT
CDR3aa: CASSISDVGVPLHF

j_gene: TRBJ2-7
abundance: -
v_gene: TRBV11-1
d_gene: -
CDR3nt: TGTGCCAGCAGCCGTGTTGGGGGGGCGAACGAGCAGTACTTC
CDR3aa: CASSRVGGANEQYF

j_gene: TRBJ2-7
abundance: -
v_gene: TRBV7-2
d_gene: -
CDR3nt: TGTGCCAGCAGCTTATACCTGGGGCAGTCCTACGAGCAGTACTTC
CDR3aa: CASSLYLGQSYEQYF

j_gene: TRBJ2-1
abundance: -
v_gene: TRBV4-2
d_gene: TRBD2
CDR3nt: TGTGCCAGCAGCCAAGACCCCCCGTATGCGGGGACTAACAATGAGCAGTTCTTC
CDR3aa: CASSQDPPYAGTNNEQFF

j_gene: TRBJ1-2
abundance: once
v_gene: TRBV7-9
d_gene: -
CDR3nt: TGTGCCAGCAGCTTAGCCTGGGGCGGCTACACCTTC
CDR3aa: CASSLAWGGYTF

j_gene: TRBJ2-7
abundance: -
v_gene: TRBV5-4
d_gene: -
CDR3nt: TGTGCCAGCAGCCACGGGGCGGGAAGCTCCTACGAGCAGTACTTC
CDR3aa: CASSHGAGSSYEQYF

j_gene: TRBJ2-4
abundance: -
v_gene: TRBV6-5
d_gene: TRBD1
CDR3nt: TGTGCCAGCAGTTTGGTCGGACAGGGAGTAAAAAACATTCAGTACTTC
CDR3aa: CASSLVGQGVKNIQYF

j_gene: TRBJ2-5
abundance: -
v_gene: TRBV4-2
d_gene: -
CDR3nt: TGTGCCAGCAGCCAGGCTCTCGGACTGCCAGAGACCCAGTACTTC
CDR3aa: CASSQALGLPETQYF

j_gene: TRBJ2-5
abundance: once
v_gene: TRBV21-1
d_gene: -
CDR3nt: TGTGCCAGCAGCAAAGGTTCCGGGGAGAGGGAGACCCAGTACTTC
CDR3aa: CASSKGSGERETQYF

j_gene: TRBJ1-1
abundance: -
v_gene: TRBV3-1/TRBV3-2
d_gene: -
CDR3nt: TGTGCCAGCAGCCAGGGGGGGACTGAAGCTTTCTTT
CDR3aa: CASSQGGTEAFF

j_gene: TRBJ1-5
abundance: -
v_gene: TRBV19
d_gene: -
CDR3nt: TGTGCCAGTGCTGACAGTAGCAATCAGCCCCAGCATTTT
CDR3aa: CASADSSNQPQHF

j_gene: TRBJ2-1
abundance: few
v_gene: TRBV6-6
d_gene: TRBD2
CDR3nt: TGTGCCAGCAGTGACTCGACTAGCGCCAATGAGCAGTTCTTC
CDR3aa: CASSDSTSANEQFF

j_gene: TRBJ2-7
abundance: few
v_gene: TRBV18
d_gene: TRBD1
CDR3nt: TGTGCCAGCTCATTCGGGACAGGGGGCCCCTACGAGCAGTACTTC
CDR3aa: CASSFGTGGPYEQYF

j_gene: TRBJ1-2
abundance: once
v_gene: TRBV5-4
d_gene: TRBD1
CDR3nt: TGTGCCAGCAGCCAGGGGACAGGGGATGAAGGCTATGGCTACACCTTC
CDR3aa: CASSQGTGDEGYGYTF

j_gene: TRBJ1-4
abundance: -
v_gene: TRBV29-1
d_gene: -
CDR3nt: TGCAGCGTGCGTCATGGGGGCGCCGGTGAAAAACTGTTTTTT
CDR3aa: CSVRHGGAGEKLFF

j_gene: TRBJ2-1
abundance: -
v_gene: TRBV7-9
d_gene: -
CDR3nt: TGTGCCAGCAGCGTTTTTACCTACAATGAGCAGTTCTTC
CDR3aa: CASSVFTYNEQFF

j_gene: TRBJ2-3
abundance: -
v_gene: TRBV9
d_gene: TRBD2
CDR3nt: TGTGCCAGCAGCCCGCGGACTAGCGGGGAAACAGATACGCAGTATTTT
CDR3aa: CASSPRTSGETDTQYF

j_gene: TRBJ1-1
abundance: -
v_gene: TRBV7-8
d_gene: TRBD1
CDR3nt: TGTGCCAGCGGCCAGGACAGGTACCACACTGAAGCTTTCTTT
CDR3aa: CASGQDRYHTEAFF

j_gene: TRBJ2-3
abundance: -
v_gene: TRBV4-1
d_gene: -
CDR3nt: TGCGCCAGCAGCCTGGGGCCCCTTACAGATACGCAGTATTTT
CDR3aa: CASSLGPLTDTQYF

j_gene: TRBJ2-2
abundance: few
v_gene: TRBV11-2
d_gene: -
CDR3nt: TGTGCCAGCAGCTTACGGGTGAGCGGGAACACCGGGGAGCTGTTTTTT
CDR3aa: CASSLRVSGNTGELFF

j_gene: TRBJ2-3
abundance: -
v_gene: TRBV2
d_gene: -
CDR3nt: TGTGCCAGCAGTCTCCAGGGTTCTAGCACAGATACGCAGTATTTT
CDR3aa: CASSLQGSSTDTQYF

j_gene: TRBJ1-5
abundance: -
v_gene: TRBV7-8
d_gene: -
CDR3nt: TGTGCCAGCAGCTCGGGGGTGGGCAATCAGCCCCAGCATTTT
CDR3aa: CASSSGVGNQPQHF

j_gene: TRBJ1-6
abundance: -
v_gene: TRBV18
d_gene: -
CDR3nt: TGTGCCAGCTCACCAGAGGGGGTAGGGAATTCACCCCTCCACTTT
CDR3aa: CASSPEGVGNSPLHF

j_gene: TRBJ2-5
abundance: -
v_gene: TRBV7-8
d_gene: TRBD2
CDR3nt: TGTGCCAGCAGCTCCTTACTAGCGGGGGGCGGGGAGACCCAGTACTTC
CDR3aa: CASSSLLAGGGETQYF

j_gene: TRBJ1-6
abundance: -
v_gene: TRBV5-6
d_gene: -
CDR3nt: TGTGCCAGCAGCTTGTCGGGATCCCCCCTCCACTTT
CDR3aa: CASSLSGSPLHF

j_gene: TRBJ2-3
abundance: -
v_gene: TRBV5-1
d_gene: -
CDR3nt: TGCGCCAGCAGCCCTAGCGAGTACACAGATACGCAGTATTTT
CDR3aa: CASSPSEYTDTQYF

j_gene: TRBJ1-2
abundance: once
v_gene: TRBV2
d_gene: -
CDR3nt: TGTGCCAGCAGTGAATCCGCTAACTATGGCTACACCTTC
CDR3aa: CASSESANYGYTF

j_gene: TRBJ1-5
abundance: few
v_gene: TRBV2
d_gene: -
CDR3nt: TGTGCCAGCAGTGGGAAACAGGGCCGCAATCAGCCCCAGCATTTT
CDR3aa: CASSGKQGRNQPQHF

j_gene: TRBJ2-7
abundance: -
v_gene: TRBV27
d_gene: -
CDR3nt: TGTGCCAGCAGTTTCTTGGGCACAGGCTACGAGCAGTACTTC
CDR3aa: CASSFLGTGYEQYF

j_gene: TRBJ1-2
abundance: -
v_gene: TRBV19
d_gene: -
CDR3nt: TGTGCCAGTAGTATAGGCGGCAGGGATAACTATGGCTACACCTTC
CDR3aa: CASSIGGRDNYGYTF

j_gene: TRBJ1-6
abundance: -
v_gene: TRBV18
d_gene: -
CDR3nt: TGTGCCAGCTCACCAGGGAGCTCCTATAATTCACCCCTCCACTTT
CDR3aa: CASSPGSSYNSPLHF

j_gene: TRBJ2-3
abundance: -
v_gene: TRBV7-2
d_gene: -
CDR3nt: TGTGCCAGCAGCTTAGCGGGCGGATCGGGGGGCACAGATACGCAGTATTTT
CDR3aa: CASSLAGGSGGTDTQYF

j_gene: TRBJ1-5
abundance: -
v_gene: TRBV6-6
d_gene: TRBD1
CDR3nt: TGTGCCAGCAGTTACTGGGACAGGGAAAACAATCAGCCCCAGCATTTT
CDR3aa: CASSYWDRENNQPQHF

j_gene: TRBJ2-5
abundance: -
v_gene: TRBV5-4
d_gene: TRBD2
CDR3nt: TGTGCCAGCAGCCCGGGACTAGCGGGAGTTACAGAGACCCAGTACTTC
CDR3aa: CASSPGLAGVTETQYF

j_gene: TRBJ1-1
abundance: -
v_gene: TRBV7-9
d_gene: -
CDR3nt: TGTGCCAGCAACTTAATCGGGAACACTGAAGCTTTCTTT
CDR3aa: CASNLIGNTEAFF

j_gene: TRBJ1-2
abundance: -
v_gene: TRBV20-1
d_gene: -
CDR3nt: TGCAGTGCTACAAGCAGGGATGGCTACACCTTC
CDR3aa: CSATSRDGYTF

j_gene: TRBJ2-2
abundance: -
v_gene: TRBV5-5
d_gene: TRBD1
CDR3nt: TGTGCCAGCAGCTCGACAAAACAGGGGGCTACGAACACCGGGGAGCTGTTTTTT
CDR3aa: CASSSTKQGATNTGELFF

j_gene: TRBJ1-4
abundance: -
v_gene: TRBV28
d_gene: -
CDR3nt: TGTGCCAGCAGCACCGTCGAGGAATCTGGGAAACTGTTTTTT
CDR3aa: CASSTVEESGKLFF